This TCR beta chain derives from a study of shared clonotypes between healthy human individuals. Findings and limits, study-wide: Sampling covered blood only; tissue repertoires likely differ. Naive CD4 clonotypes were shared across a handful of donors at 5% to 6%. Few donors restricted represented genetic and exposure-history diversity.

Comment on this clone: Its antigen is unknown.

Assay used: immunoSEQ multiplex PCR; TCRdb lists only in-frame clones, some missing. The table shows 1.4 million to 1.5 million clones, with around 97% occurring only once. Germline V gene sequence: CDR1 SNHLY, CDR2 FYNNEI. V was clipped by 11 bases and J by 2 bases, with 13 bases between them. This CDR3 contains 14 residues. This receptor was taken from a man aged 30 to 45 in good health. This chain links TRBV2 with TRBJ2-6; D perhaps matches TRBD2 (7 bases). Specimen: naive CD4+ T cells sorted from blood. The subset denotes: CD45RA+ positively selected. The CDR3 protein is CALDGGPGANVLTF. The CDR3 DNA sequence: TGTGCCCTCGACGGGGGGCCTGGGGCCAACGTCCTGACTTTC. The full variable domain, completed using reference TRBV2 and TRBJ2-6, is EPEVTQTPSHQVTQMGQEVILRCVPISNHLYFYWYRQILGQKVEFLVSFYNNEISEKSEIFDDQFSVERPDGSNFTLKIRSTKLEDSAMYFCALDGGPGANVLTFGAGSRLTVL.